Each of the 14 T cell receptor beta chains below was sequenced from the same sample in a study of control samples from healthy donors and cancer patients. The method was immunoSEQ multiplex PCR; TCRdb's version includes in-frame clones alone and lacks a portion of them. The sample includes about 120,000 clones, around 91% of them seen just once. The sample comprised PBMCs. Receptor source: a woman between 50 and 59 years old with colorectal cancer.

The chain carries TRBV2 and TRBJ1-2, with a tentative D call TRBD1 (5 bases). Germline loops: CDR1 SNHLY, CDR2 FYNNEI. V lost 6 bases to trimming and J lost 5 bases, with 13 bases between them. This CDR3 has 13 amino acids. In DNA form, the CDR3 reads TGTGCCAGCAGACCTACCGCAGGGTATGGCTACACCTTC. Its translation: CASRPTAGYGYTF.

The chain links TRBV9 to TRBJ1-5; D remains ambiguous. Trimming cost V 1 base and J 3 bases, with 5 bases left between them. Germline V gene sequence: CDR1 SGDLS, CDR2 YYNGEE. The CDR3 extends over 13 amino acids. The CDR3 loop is CASSVSFNQPQHF. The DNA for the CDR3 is TGTGCCAGCAGCGTAAGCTTCAATCAGCCCCAGCATTTT.

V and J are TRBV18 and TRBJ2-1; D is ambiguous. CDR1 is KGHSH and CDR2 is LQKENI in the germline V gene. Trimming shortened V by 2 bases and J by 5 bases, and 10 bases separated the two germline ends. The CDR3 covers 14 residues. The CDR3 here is CASSPDLGNNEQFF. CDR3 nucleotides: TGTGCCAGCTCACCAGATTTAGGGAACAATGAGCAGTTCTTC.

This chain's CDR3 is CASSPNQETQYF. The DNA of the CDR3 is TGTGCCAGCTCACCAAACCAAGAGACCCAGTACTTC. The chain is built from TRBV18 and TRBJ2-5; the D is unclear. With 2 bases removed from V and 0 bases from J, the gap between germline ends came to 1 base. The CDR3 consists of 12 residues. Germline CDR1 KGHSH, CDR2 LQKENI.

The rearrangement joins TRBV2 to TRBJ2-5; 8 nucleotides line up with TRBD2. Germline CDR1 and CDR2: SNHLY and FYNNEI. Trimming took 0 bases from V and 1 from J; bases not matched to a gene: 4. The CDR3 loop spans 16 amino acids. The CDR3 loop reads CASSEAIGTSQETQYF. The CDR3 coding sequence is TGTGCCAGCAGTGAAGCAATTGGGACTAGCCAAGAGACCCAGTACTTC.

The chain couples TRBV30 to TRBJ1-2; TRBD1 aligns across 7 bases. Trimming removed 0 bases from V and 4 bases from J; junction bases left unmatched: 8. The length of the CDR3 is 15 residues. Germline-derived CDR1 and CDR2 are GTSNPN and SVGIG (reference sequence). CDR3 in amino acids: CAWSVTGIRSYGYTF. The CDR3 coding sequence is TGTGCCTGGAGTGTGACAGGGATCAGGAGCTATGGCTACACCTTC.

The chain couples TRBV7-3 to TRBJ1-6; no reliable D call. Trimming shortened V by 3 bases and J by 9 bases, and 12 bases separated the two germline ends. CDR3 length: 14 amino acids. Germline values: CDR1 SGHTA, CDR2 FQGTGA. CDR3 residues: CASSFAGWGSPLHF. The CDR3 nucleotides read TGTGCCAGCAGCTTTGCAGGATGGGGTTCACCCCTCCACTTT.

CDR3 bases: TGTGCCAGCAGCTTGGCCTCCCGGGAGATTCCCGGGGAGCTGTTTTTT. Translated: CASSLASREIPGELFF. This sequence joins TRBV5-5 and TRBJ2-2; a possible D gene is TRBD2 (6 bases). Germline V gene sequence: CDR1 SGHKS, CDR2 YYEKEE (reference sequence). V was shortened by 0 bases and J by 6 bases, with 15 bases between the two germline ends. The CDR3 sequence is 16 residues long.

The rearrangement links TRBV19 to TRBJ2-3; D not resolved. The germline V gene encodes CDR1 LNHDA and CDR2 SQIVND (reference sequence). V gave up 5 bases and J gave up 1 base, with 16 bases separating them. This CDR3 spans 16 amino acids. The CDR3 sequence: CASSPLLAGGTDTQYF. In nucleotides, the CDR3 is TGTGCCAGTAGTCCACTCCTTGCCGGCGGCACAGATACGCAGTATTTT. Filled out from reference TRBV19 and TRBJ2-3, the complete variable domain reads DGGITQSPKYLFRKEGQNVTLSCEQNLNHDAMYWYRQDPGQGLRLIYYSQIVNDFQKGDIAEGYSVSREKKESFPLTVTSAQKNPTAFYLCASSPLLAGGTDTQYFGPGTRLTVL.

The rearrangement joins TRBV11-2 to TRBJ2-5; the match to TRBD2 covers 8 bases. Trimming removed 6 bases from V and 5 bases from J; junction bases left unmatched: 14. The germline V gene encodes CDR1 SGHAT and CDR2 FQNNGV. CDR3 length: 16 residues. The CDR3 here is CASSNSGSVLGETQYF. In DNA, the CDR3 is TGTGCCAGCAGTAACAGCGGGAGCGTATTGGGGGAGACCCAGTACTTC.

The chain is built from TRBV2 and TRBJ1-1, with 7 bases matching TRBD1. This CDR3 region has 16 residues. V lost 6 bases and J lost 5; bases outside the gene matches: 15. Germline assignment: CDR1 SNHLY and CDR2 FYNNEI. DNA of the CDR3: TGTGCCAGCAGGTCTGACAGGGACCTGATGTGGACTGAAGCTTTCTTT. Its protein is CASRSDRDLMWTEAFF.

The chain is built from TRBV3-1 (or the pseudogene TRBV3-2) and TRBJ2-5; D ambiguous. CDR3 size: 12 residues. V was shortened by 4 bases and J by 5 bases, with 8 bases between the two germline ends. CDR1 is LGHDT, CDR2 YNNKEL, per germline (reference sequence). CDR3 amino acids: CASSPLGETQYF. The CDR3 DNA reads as TGTGCCAGCAGCCCCTTGGGGGAGACCCAGTACTTC.

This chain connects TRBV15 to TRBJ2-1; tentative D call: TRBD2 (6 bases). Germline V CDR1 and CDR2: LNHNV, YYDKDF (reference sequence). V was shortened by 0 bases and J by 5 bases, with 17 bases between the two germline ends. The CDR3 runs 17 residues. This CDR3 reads CATSRDKDYSLHNEQFF. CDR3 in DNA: TGTGCCACCAGCAGAGATAAGGACTACTCCCTACACAATGAGCAGTTCTTC.

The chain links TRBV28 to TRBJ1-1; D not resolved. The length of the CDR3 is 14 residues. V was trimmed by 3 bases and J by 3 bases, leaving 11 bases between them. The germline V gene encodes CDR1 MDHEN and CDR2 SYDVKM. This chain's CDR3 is CASSFGVGDTEAFF. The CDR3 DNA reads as TGTGCCAGCAGTTTCGGGGTTGGGGACACTGAAGCTTTCTTT.